The 13 T cell receptor beta chains below all came from one sample that was sequenced in a study of cytomegalovirus exposure and HLA in healthy donors. PCR was performed using 60 Vbeta and 13 Jbeta primers. Some clones are missing from TCRdb's copy, which holds only in-frame ones; the method was immunoSEQ multiplex PCR. The sample carries 130,000 or so clones, around 75% recorded once. The sample taken for sequencing was PBMCs. Receptors were obtained from a middle-aged man in good health and CMV-seronegative.

The J gene is TRBJ2-5, the V gene TRBV11-1; possibly TRBD1 for D (5 bases). V was shortened by 5 bases and J by 1 base, with 14 bases between the two germline ends. There are 15 residues in the CDR3. Germline-derived CDR1 and CDR2 are SGHAT and FQDESV (reference sequence). This chain's CDR3 is CASSPPGHSQETQYF. The CDR3, as DNA: TGTGCCAGCAGCCCCCCCGGACACTCCCAAGAGACCCAGTACTTC.

The chain carries TRBV9 and TRBJ2-3; a weak D match, TRBD1 (6 bases). Trimming took off 0 bases at V and 1 base at J, with 6 bases between the two ends. The CDR3 contains 14 residues. Germline V gene sequence: CDR1 SGDLS, CDR2 YYNGEE. The CDR3: CASSVGTGTDTQYF. CDR3 bases: TGTGCCAGCAGCGTAGGGACAGGCACAGATACGCAGTATTTT.

This chain connects TRBV5-4 to TRBJ2-1, with 13 bases matching TRBD2. Germline trimming cut 4 bases from V and 0 bases from J; bases unmatched to any gene: 10. The V gene's germline CDR1 is SGHNT and CDR2 YYREEE (reference sequence). The CDR3 loop spans 19 amino acids. The CDR3 DNA reads TGTGCCAGCAGCCCGGGAACTAGCGGGGGGGTGAGCTCCTACAATGAGCAGTTCTTC. Its protein product is CASSPGTSGGVSSYNEQFF.

The sample holds a few counts of this clone. The chain combines TRBV18 with TRBJ2-7; a possible D gene is TRBD2 (5 bases). Per germline, CDR1 KGHSH and CDR2 LQKENI. Trimming removed 2 bases from V and 4 bases from J, with 9 bases in between. This CDR3 is 13 amino acids long. The CDR3 DNA is TGTGCCAGCTCACCATCAGAGGGTTACGAGCAGTACTTC. Amino acids: CASSPSEGYEQYF.

The J gene is TRBJ2-7, the V gene TRBV7-6; TRBD1 matches at 9 bases. This CDR3 has 15 residues. V lost 1 base to trimming and J lost 2 bases; unmatched junction nucleotides: 3. The V gene's germline CDR1 is SGHVS and CDR2 FNYEAQ. The CDR3 loop reads CASSLGQGVAYEQYF. DNA of the CDR3: TGTGCCAGCAGCTTAGGACAGGGGGTCGCCTACGAGCAGTACTTC. Drawing the rest from reference TRBV7-6 and TRBJ2-7, the complete variable domain is GAGVSQSPRYKVTKRGQDVALRCDPISGHVSLYWYRQALGQGPEFLTYFNYEAQQDKSGLPNDRFSAERPEGSISTLTIQRTEQRDSAMYRCASSLGQGVAYEQYFGPGTRLTVT.

The chain combines TRBV18 with TRBJ1-3; D unresolved. V shed 3 bases and J shed 1 base, with 13 bases lying between them. The CDR3 contains 16 residues. Germline loops: CDR1 KGHSH, CDR2 LQKENI. The CDR3 reads CASSPESRPSGNTIYF. For the CDR3, the DNA is TGTGCCAGCTCACCCGAGTCCAGGCCATCTGGAAACACCATATATTTT.

The chain has TRBV4-1 and TRBJ1-5; possible D gene TRBD1, 5 bases. The germline V gene has CDR1 MGHRA and CDR2 YSYEKL. V lost 5 bases, J lost 2 bases, and 13 bases lay in between. The CDR3 runs 15 residues. This CDR3 reads CASSFLGGRNQPQHF. The CDR3 region has the DNA TGCGCCAGCAGCTTCCTGGGGGGTCGCAATCAGCCCCAGCATTTT.

This clone showed up just once. V gene TRBV5-1 combines with J gene TRBJ2-2; 7 bases agree with TRBD1. This CDR3 contains 15 residues. J gave up 10 bases and V 4 bases, and 13 bases lay outside the gene matches. Looked up from germline, CDR1 is SGHRS and CDR2 is YFSETQ. The CDR3 DNA sequence: TGCGCCAGCAGCGATGTACAGGGGCAGCCCCCGGAGCTGTTTTTT. The encoded protein is CASSDVQGQPPELFF.

V usage is TRBV13 and J usage is TRBJ1-1; D not certain. The CDR3 runs to 15 residues. From germline, CDR1 is PRHDT and CDR2 FYEKMQ (reference sequence). Trimming cost V 3 bases and J 2 bases, with 13 bases left between them. The CDR3 region is CASSFVAAGNTEAFF. DNA of the CDR3: TGTGCCAGCAGCTTTGTAGCGGCAGGTAACACTGAAGCTTTCTTT. The variable domain in full, with the rest retrieved from reference TRBV13 and TRBJ1-1, is AAGVIQSPRHLIKEKRETATLKCYPIPRHDTVYWYQQGPGQDPQFLISFYEKMQSDKGSIPDRFSAQQFSDYHSELNMSSLELGDSALYFCASSFVAAGNTEAFFGQGTRLTVV.

The chain combines TRBV5-4 with TRBJ2-5, with TRBD2 as a possible D gene (5 bases). Germline CDR1 SGHNT, CDR2 YYREEE (reference sequence). CDR3 length: 15 amino acids. Trimming cost V 0 bases and J 1 base, with 10 bases left between them. CDR3 in amino acids: CASSLGGKSQETQYF. CDR3 DNA sequence: TGTGCCAGCAGCTTGGGAGGGAAATCCCAAGAGACCCAGTACTTC.

The chain carries TRBV5-8 and TRBJ2-1, with 8 bases identical to TRBD1. Germline lookup yields CDR1 SGHTS and CDR2 YDEGEE. The CDR3 consists of 15 residues. The ends lost 6 bases at V and 4 bases at J; junction bases unmatched: 9. The CDR3 region is CASTRTGYDYNEQFF. The CDR3, as DNA: TGTGCCAGCACCCGGACAGGGTATGATTACAATGAGCAGTTCTTC.

The chain uses TRBV7-9 and TRBJ2-1, with D possibly being TRBD1 (6 bases). From germline, CDR1 is SEHNR and CDR2 FQNEAQ (reference sequence). Trimming removed 1 base at V and 6 bases at J, with 7 bases between. This CDR3 is built from 13 residues. CDR3 nucleotides: TGTGCCAGCAGCTTAGGACAGGTCAATGAGCAGTTCTTC. It translates to CASSLGQVNEQFF.

V gene TRBV6-6 combines with J gene TRBJ2-7; 9 bases are shared with TRBD1. Losses at the gene ends were 4 bases for V and 3 bases for J; bases not matched to a gene: 4. Per germline, CDR1 MNHNY and CDR2 SVGAGI (reference sequence). This CDR3 comprises 14 residues. The CDR3 here is CASSSRQGDYEQYF. The CDR3 DNA reads as TGTGCCAGCAGTTCCCGACAGGGGGACTACGAGCAGTACTTC.